Presented here are 27 T cell receptor beta chains from one specimen sequenced in a study of blood T cells in healthy people across ages. Alongside a J-beta primer mix, a sample-barcoded 5' primer served in a second PCR lasting about 7 to 12 cycles. TCRdb passed the 5' RACE reads through MiXCR, listing each CDR3 protein once. Of hundreds of thousands of distinct CDR3 sequences detected, 27% appear once; the ten largest clones hold approximately 3.3%. These records were also assigned to another study, of T cells of mothers and their children.

Specimen: blood. The receptors were gathered from a boy between 2 and 15 years old in good health.

The CDR3 protein is CASSSADRPYEQYF. The CDR3 nucleotides read TGTGCCAGCAGTTCCGCGGACAGGCCTTACGAGCAGTACTTC. The chain carries TRBV27 and TRBJ2-7, with 7 bases aligning to TRBD1. This CDR3 has 14 amino acids. Trimming removed 4 bases from V and 4 bases from J; junction bases left unmatched: 7. The germline V gene encodes CDR1 MNHEY and CDR2 SMNVEV (reference sequence).

This rearrangement joins TRBV2 to TRBJ1-2; D is ambiguous. This CDR3 has 14 amino acids. Trimming pared 2 bases from V and 5 bases from J, leaving 12 bases between. Per the germline V gene, CDR1 is SNHLY and CDR2 is FYNNEI. CDR3 coding DNA: TGTGCCAGCAGTGAATTTGTCCGGGATTATGGCTACACCTTC. Encoded protein: CASSEFVRDYGYTF.

This clonotype was seen a few times. The chain combines TRBV10-3 with TRBJ2-5; D call uncertain. Germline V CDR1 and CDR2: ENHRY, SYGVKD. The CDR3 is 13 amino acids. Trimming left V 4 bases short and J 1 base short, with 7 bases between. The CDR3 nucleotides read TGTGCCATCAGTGGCCAGTCCCAAGAGACCCAGTACTTC. It specifies CAISGQSQETQYF.

This clonotype was recorded a few times. One junction end disagrees with the germline gene, perhaps due to a read error. The J gene is TRBJ2-2, the V gene TRBV27, with D perhaps TRBD1 (6 bases). The V gene's germline CDR1 is MNHEY and CDR2 SMNVEV (reference sequence). The CDR3 is 13 amino acids. The CDR3 DNA reads TGTGCCATCGGGACACCGAACACCGGGGAGCTGTTCTTT. Translated: CAIGTPNTGELFF.

The V and J genes are TRBV12-3 or TRBV12-4 and TRBJ2-5, with 7 bases lining up with TRBD1. The CDR3 extends over 13 amino acids. J was trimmed by 2 bases and V by 6 bases; bases with no gene match: 3. CDR3 in DNA: TGTGCCAGCAGCAAGGACAGGCAAGAGACCCAGTACTTC. It yields the protein CASSKDRQETQYF.

This clonotype turned up a few times. J is TRBJ2-1 and V is TRBV12-3 or TRBV12-4; no clear D gene. This CDR3 region has 14 residues. V was cut by 6 bases and J by 5 bases, with 14 bases left in between. CDR3 coding DNA: TGTGCCAGCAGCACCGGGCTTCCACACAATGAGCAGTTCTTC. Translation gives CASSTGLPHNEQFF.

The V and J genes are TRBV9 and TRBJ1-1, with D possibly matching TRBD1 (5 bases). V lost 6 bases, J lost 1 base, and 19 bases lay in between. This CDR3 contains 16 residues. Per germline, CDR1 SGDLS and CDR2 YYNGEE. CDR3 in amino acids: CASNEGSIGGNTEAFF. The CDR3 region has the DNA TGTGCCAGCAACGAGGGGTCGATAGGAGGGAACACTGAAGCTTTCTTT. The full variable domain, completed using reference TRBV9 and TRBJ1-1, is DSGVTQTPKHLITATGQRVTLRCSPRSGDLSVYWYQQSLDQGLQFLIQYYNGEERAKGNILERFSAQQFPDLHSELNLSSLELGDSALYFCASNEGSIGGNTEAFFGQGTRLTVV.

The J gene is TRBJ2-1, the V gene TRBV6-4, with 13 nucleotides matching TRBD2. Per the germline V gene, CDR1 is MRHNA and CDR2 is SNTAGT. Unmatched junction bases numbered 5, after V lost 4 bases and J lost 8 bases. There are 15 residues in the CDR3. This CDR3 is CASSVGTSGNYEQFF. DNA for the CDR3: TGTGCCAGCAGTGTTGGGACTAGCGGGAACTATGAGCAGTTCTTC.

This clonotype was detected a few times. A much larger clone differs from this one at a single base, so this may be a read error. V gene TRBV11-2 combines with J gene TRBJ1-4; D is ambiguous. The V end was cut by 5 bases, the J end by 0 bases, with 10 bases between. The V gene's germline CDR1 is SGHAT and CDR2 FQNNGV. The CDR3 length is 15 residues. CDR3: CASSQRWSTNEKLFF. The CDR3 DNA sequence: TGTGCCAGCAGCCAGAGATGGTCAACTAATGAAAAACTGTTTTTT.

The chain is built from TRBV12-3 or TRBV12-4 and TRBJ2-1, with 7 bases that match TRBD1. This CDR3 has 14 amino acids. V shed 4 bases, J shed 4 bases, and the junction held 4 bases outside the gene matches. The CDR3 region has the DNA TGTGCCAGCAGTTCCAGACAGGGATACAATGAGCAGTTCTTC. Protein: CASSSRQGYNEQFF.

This clonotype was observed a handful of times. V gene TRBV5-1 combines with J gene TRBJ1-3, with D possibly being TRBD1 (5 bases). CDR1 SGHRS and CDR2 YFSETQ come from the germline V gene. Between the trimmed V and J ends, which lost 0 bases and 8 bases, there was a span of 18 bases. This CDR3 is built from 16 residues. The CDR3, as DNA: TGCGCCAGCAGCTTGGGGGCTTCCCGGGACCGCGACACCATATATTTT. The encoded protein is CASSLGASRDRDTIYF.

This chain connects TRBV14 to TRBJ1-2, with 8 bases lining up with TRBD1. CDR3 length: 16 amino acids. The V and J ends lost 1 base and 4 bases, in that order; junction bases with no gene match: 8. Looked up from germline, CDR1 is SGHDN and CDR2 is FVKESK. CDR3 residues: CASSQGPTGQVYGYTF. The CDR3 DNA follows: TGTGCCAGCAGCCAAGGGCCGACGGGACAGGTCTATGGCTACACCTTC.

This clonotype was seen a handful of times. The chain employs TRBV20-1 and TRBJ2-2; D might be TRBD1 or TRBD2, each matching 5 bases. The CDR3 has 17 residues. V shed 0 bases and J shed 0 bases, with 14 bases lying between them. Germline CDR1 and CDR2: DFQATT and SNEGSKA (reference sequence). In DNA, the CDR3 is TGCAGTGCTAGAGATGCCACTAGGGGCTCGAACACCGGGGAGCTGTTTTTT. It yields the protein CSARDATRGSNTGELFF.

The V call is TRBV7-3, the J call TRBJ1-5; D ambiguous. Germline values: CDR1 SGHTA, CDR2 FQGTGA. V lost 4 bases, J lost 3 bases, and 7 bases lay in between. CDR3 length equals 13 residues. CDR3 bases: TGTGCCAGCAGCTCTCGTCCCAATCAGCCCCAGCATTTT. This translates into CASSSRPNQPQHF.

The chain joins TRBV12-5 to TRBJ2-2, with D possibly matching TRBD1 (6 bases). The CDR3 is 13 amino acids. From germline, CDR1 is LGHNT and CDR2 FRNRAP. V shed 2 bases and J shed 6 bases, with 7 bases lying between them. The CDR3 reads CASGLKGAGELFF. CDR3 bases: TGTGCTAGTGGTTTGAAGGGGGCCGGGGAGCTGTTTTTT. The variable domain in full, completed from reference TRBV12-5 and TRBJ2-2, reads DARVTQTPRHKVTEMGQEVTMRCQPILGHNTVFWYRQTMMQGLELLAYFRNRAPLDDSGMPKDRFSAEMPDATLATLKIQPSEPRDSAVYFCASGLKGAGELFFGEGSRLTVL.

This rearrangement joins TRBV12-3 or TRBV12-4 to TRBJ2-3; 16 bases are shared with TRBD2. V lost 8 bases, J lost 1 base, and 3 bases stayed unmatched. The CDR3 totals 16 residues. CDR3 amino acids: CASGTSGRAGTDTQYF. For the CDR3, the DNA is TGTGCCAGCGGGACTAGCGGGAGGGCCGGCACAGATACGCAGTATTTT.

The chain has TRBV7-9 and TRBJ2-3; TRBD1 is a possible D gene (5 bases). CDR3 length: 14 amino acids. Trimming cost V 3 bases and J 5 bases, with 12 bases left between them. Germline CDR1 and CDR2: SEHNR and FQNEAQ (reference sequence). The CDR3 nucleotides read TGTGCCAGCAGCTTGGTAGGGGCTGAAGATACGCAGTATTTT. Its protein is CASSLVGAEDTQYF.

The rearrangement joins TRBV9 to TRBJ2-3, with 13 bases lining up with TRBD2. The CDR3 spans 15 residues. Germline V gives CDR1 SGDLS, CDR2 YYNGEE. V dropped 3 bases and J dropped 5; count of bases not matched to a gene: 3. The CDR3 DNA sequence: TGTGCCAGCAGCGGGGGACTAGCGGGATTAGATACGCAGTATTTT. The encoded protein is CASSGGLAGLDTQYF. Filled out from reference TRBV9 and TRBJ2-3, the complete variable domain reads DSGVTQTPKHLITATGQRVTLRCSPRSGDLSVYWYQQSLDQGLQFLIQYYNGEERAKGNILERFSAQQFPDLHSELNLSSLELGDSALYFCASSGGLAGLDTQYFGPGTRLTVL.

This chain links TRBV9 with TRBJ2-7; 8 bases line up with TRBD2. The CDR3 totals 15 residues. Germline V gene lookup returns CDR1 SGDLS and CDR2 YYNGEE. V dropped 0 bases and J dropped 7; count of bases not matched to a gene: 9. Written as DNA, the CDR3 is TGTGCCAGCAGCGTAGAGCCCAGCGGGGGACGTGAGCAGTACTTC. Amino acid sequence: CASSVEPSGGREQYF.

This clonotype occurred a few times. The chain recombines TRBV20-1 with TRBJ2-5, with TRBD2 matching over 8 bases. Germline CDR1 is DFQATT and CDR2 is SNEGSKA (reference sequence). The V segment lost 3 bases and the J segment 4 bases; nucleotides outside the gene matches: 7. The CDR3 is made up of 14 amino acids. This chain's CDR3 is CSARGTSFGETQYF. The CDR3 DNA is TGCAGTGCTAGGGGGACTAGTTTTGGAGAGACCCAGTACTTC.

This chain joins TRBV19 and TRBJ2-7; 9 bases fit TRBD1. Germline loops: CDR1 LNHDA, CDR2 SQIVND (reference sequence). The V and J ends lost 6 bases and 2 bases, in that order; junction bases with no gene match: 2. The CDR3 is 13 amino acids. The DNA for the CDR3 is TGTGCCAGTAGGGGGACAGGGCCCTACGAGCAGTACTTC. The encoded protein is CASRGTGPYEQYF. Combining the CDR3 with reference TRBV19 and TRBJ2-7 gives the whole variable domain DGGITQSPKYLFRKEGQNVTLSCEQNLNHDAMYWYRQDPGQGLRLIYYSQIVNDFQKGDIAEGYSVSREKKESFPLTVTSAQKNPTAFYLCASRGTGPYEQYFGPGTRLTVT.

This clonotype was recorded many times. V usage is TRBV20-1 and J usage is TRBJ1-2, with TRBD1 identical over 8 bases. CDR1 is DFQATT, CDR2 SNEGSKA, per germline (reference sequence). V lost 0 bases, J lost 4 bases, and 10 bases stayed unmatched. This CDR3 contains 16 residues. CDR3 in amino acids: CSARDGGQGDAYGYTF. The CDR3 nucleotides are TGCAGTGCTAGAGACGGCGGACAGGGAGACGCCTATGGCTACACCTTC.

In this sample, this clonotype turned up a few times. The chain carries TRBV14 and TRBJ1-1; 7 bases map to TRBD1. Germline V gene data show CDR1 as SGHDN and CDR2 as FVKESK. V was clipped by 8 bases and J by 4 bases; unmatched bases: 4. The CDR3 is made up of 12 amino acids. The chain's CDR3 is CASDRVGTEAFF. In DNA, the CDR3 is TGTGCCAGCGACAGGGTCGGCACTGAAGCTTTCTTT. The full variable domain, with the rest looked up from reference TRBV14 and TRBJ1-1, is EAGVTQFPSHSVIEKGQTVTLRCDPISGHDNLYWYRRVMGKEIKFLLHFVKESKQDESGMPNNRFLAERTGGTYSTLKVQPAELEDSGVYFCASDRVGTEAFFGQGTRLTVV.

The genes are TRBV5-1 and TRBJ2-1; 9 bases are a match to TRBD2. Germline CDR1 and CDR2: SGHRS and YFSETQ. The CDR3 consists of 19 residues. J gave up 0 bases and V 4 bases, and 14 bases lay outside the gene matches. As DNA, the CDR3 is TGCGCCAGCAGCCCAGGGGCCCTAGCGGGGCGCTACTCCTACAATGAGCAGTTCTTC. This translates into CASSPGALAGRYSYNEQFF.

The chain employs TRBV7-9 and TRBJ1-2; tentative D call: TRBD1 (5 bases). The length of the CDR3 is 15 residues. Germline V gene data show CDR1 as SEHNR and CDR2 as FQNEAQ (reference sequence). Trimming removed 5 bases from V and 4 bases from J, with 17 bases in between. Here the CDR3 DNA reads TGTGCCAGCAGCATCCAAGGGGAGTCCACCTATGGCTACACCTTC. This encodes CASSIQGESTYGYTF.

J is TRBJ2-3 and V is TRBV12-3 or TRBV12-4; D not certain. The V and J ends lost 3 bases and 3 bases respectively, with 13 bases between them. The CDR3 has 15 residues. For the CDR3, the DNA is TGTGCCAGCAGTTTTAGTCTAGGAGCTACAGATACGCAGTATTTT. Translated, it gives CASSFSLGATDTQYF.

The V and J genes are TRBV7-2 and TRBJ2-3; possibly TRBD1 for D (6 bases). This CDR3 has 15 residues. Germline CDR1 and CDR2: SGHTA and FQGNSA. Trimming took 4 bases from V and 3 from J, leaving 14 bases between them. CDR3 protein: CASSYTGLRTDTQYF. The DNA for the CDR3 is TGTGCCAGCAGCTATACAGGGTTGAGGACAGATACGCAGTATTTT.